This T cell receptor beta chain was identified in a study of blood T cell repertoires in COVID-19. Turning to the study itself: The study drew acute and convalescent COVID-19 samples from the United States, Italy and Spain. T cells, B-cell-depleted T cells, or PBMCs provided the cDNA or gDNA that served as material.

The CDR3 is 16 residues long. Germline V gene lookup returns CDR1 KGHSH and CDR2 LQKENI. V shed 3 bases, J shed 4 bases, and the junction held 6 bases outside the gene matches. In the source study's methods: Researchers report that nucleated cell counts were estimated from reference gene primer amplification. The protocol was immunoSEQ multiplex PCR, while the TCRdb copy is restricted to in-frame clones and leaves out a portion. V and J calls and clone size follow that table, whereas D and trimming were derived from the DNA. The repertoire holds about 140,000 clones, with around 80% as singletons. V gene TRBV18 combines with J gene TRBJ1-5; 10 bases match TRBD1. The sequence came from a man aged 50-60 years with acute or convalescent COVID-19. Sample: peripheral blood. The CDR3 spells CASSPDRGRLNQPQHF. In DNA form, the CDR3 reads TGTGCCAGCTCACCCGACAGGGGGCGTTTGAATCAGCCCCAGCATTTT.